These 8 T cell receptor beta chains were sequenced from one sample in a study of blood T cell repertoires in COVID-19 (dated by TCRdb to about 2020). The method behind the library was the immunoSEQ multiplex PCR assay. As stored in TCRdb, this immuneACCESS dataset retains in-frame rearrangements with V and J assigned. A fraction of the clones does not appear; measured against another copy, unresolved V genes explain less than half of the discrepancy, and the remainder lacks a known reason. This sample is represented by 250,000 to 300,000 clones; approximately 81% of them were singletons. About 2.9% of the sample belongs to the ten largest clones. The sample was peripheral blood. All receptors derive from a woman aged 55-70 years with active or convalescent COVID-19.

The V gene is TRBV11-2, the J gene TRBJ1-4; weak D call: TRBD1 (6 bases). V lost 3 bases and J 7 bases, leaving 18 bases between the germline ends. This CDR3 comprises 16 residues. Looked up from germline, CDR1 is SGHAT and CDR2 is FQNNGV. The CDR3 DNA sequence: TGTGCCAGCAGCTTTACGCAGGGGCGGTCGGGTGAAAAACTGTTTTTT. It specifies CASSFTQGRSGEKLFF.

This chain uses TRBV5-1 with TRBJ1-2, with no clear D. The germline V and J ends were trimmed by 0 bases and 0 bases, with 9 bases remaining between them. The CDR3 length is 15 residues. CDR1 is SGHRS, CDR2 YFSETQ, per germline. The CDR3 here is CASSLAVETNYGYTF. Here the CDR3 DNA reads TGCGCCAGCAGCTTGGCTGTGGAGACTAACTATGGCTACACCTTC. The complete variable domain, with remaining parts taken from reference TRBV5-1 and TRBJ1-2, reads KAGVTQTPRYLIKTRGQQVTLSCSPISGHRSVSWYQQTPGQGLQFLFEYFSETQRNKGNFPGRFSGRQFSNSRSEMNVSTLELGDSALYLCASSLAVETNYGYTFGSGTRLTVV.

The genes are TRBV7-2 and TRBJ2-3; TRBD2 is a possible D gene (6 bases). Per germline, CDR1 SGHTA and CDR2 FQGNSA. V gave up 1 base and J gave up 2 bases, with 13 bases separating them. The CDR3 spans 16 residues. CDR3 protein: CASSLVGTFYTDTQYF. CDR3 bases: TGTGCCAGCAGCTTAGTTGGGACTTTCTACACAGATACGCAGTATTTT.

This rearrangement joins TRBV7-3 to TRBJ2-1; 15 bases are shared with TRBD2. CDR1 and CDR2 (germline): SGHTA, FQGTGA. This CDR3 spans 16 amino acids. After removal of 3 bases from V and 7 bases from J, the junction contained 4 bases not matched to a gene. The CDR3 bases are TGTGCCAGCAGCTTCGCCGGGACTAGCGGGGGGAATGAGCAGTTCTTC. Translated, it gives CASSFAGTSGGNEQFF.

The chain combines TRBV6-6 with TRBJ1-2; 7 bases fit TRBD1. Germline CDR1 is MNHNY and CDR2 is SVGAGI (reference sequence). The CDR3 is 12 residues long. The trim removed 6 bases at V and 4 bases at J, leaving 2 bases unmatched. The CDR3 bases are TGTGCCAGCAGCGGGACAGTCTATGGCTACACCTTC. Translation gives CASSGTVYGYTF.

This clone was picked up one time. The V call is TRBV27, the J call TRBJ2-7, with no clear D. Per germline, CDR1 MNHEY and CDR2 SMNVEV (reference sequence). The CDR3 length is 11 residues. Between the trimmed V and J ends, which lost 4 bases and 6 bases, there was a span of 7 bases. The CDR3 sequence is CASSWSGEQYF. The CDR3 region has the DNA TGTGCCAGCAGTTGGAGTGGCGAGCAGTACTTC.

V and J are TRBV5-6 and TRBJ2-7, with D possibly matching TRBD2 (6 bases). CDR3 length: 17 residues. Germline V lookup: CDR1 SGHDT, CDR2 YYEEEE. Trimming took 5 bases from V and 0 from J, leaving 21 bases between them. The CDR3 is CASRGGRSGGFSYEQYF. The CDR3 DNA sequence: TGTGCCAGCAGGGGAGGACGGAGTGGGGGGTTCTCCTACGAGCAGTACTTC. Variable domain in full (rest from reference TRBV5-6 and TRBJ2-7): DAGVTQSPTHLIKTRGQQVTLRCSPKSGHDTVSWYQQALGQGPQFIFQYYEEEERQRGNFPDRFSGHQFPNYSSELNVNALLLGDSALYLCASRGGRSGGFSYEQYFGPGTRLTVT.

The V and J genes are TRBV15 and TRBJ2-3; TRBD2 matches at 7 bases. The CDR3 contains 17 residues. Germline assignment: CDR1 LNHNV and CDR2 YYDKDF (reference sequence). J lost 2 bases, V lost 5 bases, and 13 bases had no gene match. As DNA, the CDR3 is TGTGCCACCAGCGAAGGTCTTGGGGGGGGACTCACAGATACGCAGTATTTT. Translated, it gives CATSEGLGGGLTDTQYF.